This T cell receptor beta chain was documented in a study of OX40 agonist ivuxolimab in advanced cancers. About the study: Each dose-escalation patient presented with hepatocellular carcinoma, melanoma, renal cell or head and neck cancer. Whole-study findings and limits: Among T cells, CD8+ cells averaged more expanded clones than CD4+ cells. Dose levels from 0.1 to 3.0 mg/kg saw CD4+ and CD8+ blood T cells expand clonally by week 6.

Peripheral blood came from all dose cohorts at three timepoints. This clone has just one count. Its target is unknown. Libraries were prepared by immunoSEQ multiplex PCR; TCRdb keeps only in-frame clonotypes and omits some of them. The repertoire holds about 100,000 clones, with roughly 90% as singletons. This clonotype was obtained from an adult with an advanced solid tumor such as melanoma, head and neck, liver or kidney cancer. Sequenced material: CD4+ or CD8+ T cells sorted from blood, taken in a trial of the OX40 agonist ivuxolimab.

The CDR3 sequence is CASKSPLVDHEQYF. In DNA, the CDR3 is TGTGCCAGCAAGTCACCACTAGTGGATCACGAGCAGTACTTC. The chain carries TRBV5-4 and TRBJ2-7, with a weak D call TRBD2 (5 bases). V was trimmed by 6 bases and J by 5 bases, leaving 18 bases between them. In germline, CDR1 is SGHNT, CDR2 YYREEE (reference sequence). The CDR3 is made up of 14 amino acids.